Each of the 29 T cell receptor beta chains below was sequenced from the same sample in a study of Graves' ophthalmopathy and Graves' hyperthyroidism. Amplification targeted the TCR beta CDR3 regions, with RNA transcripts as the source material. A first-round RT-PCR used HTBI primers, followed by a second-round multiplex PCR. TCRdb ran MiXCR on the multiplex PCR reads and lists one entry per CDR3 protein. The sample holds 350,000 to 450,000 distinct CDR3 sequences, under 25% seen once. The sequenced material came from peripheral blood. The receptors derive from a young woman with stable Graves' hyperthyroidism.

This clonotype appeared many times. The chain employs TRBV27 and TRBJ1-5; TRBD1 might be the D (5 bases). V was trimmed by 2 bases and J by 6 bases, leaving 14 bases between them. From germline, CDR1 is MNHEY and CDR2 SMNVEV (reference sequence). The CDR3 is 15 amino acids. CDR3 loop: CASSLRQGVGQPQHF. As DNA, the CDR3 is TGTGCCAGCAGTTTACGCCAGGGTGTTGGTCAGCCCCAGCATTTT.

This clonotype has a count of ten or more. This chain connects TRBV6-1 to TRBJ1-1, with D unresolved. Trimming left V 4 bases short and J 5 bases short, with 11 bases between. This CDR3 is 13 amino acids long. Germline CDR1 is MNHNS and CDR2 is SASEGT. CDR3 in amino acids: CASSALGQTEAFF. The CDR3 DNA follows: TGTGCCAGCAGTGCTCTGGGTCAAACTGAAGCTTTCTTT.

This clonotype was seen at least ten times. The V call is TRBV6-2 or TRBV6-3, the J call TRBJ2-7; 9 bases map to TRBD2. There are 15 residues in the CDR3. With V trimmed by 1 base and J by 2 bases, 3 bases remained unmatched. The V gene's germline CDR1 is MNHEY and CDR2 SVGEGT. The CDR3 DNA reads TGTGCCAGCAGTTACTGGGCTAGCGGGACCTACGAGCAGTACTTC. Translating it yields CASSYWASGTYEQYF.

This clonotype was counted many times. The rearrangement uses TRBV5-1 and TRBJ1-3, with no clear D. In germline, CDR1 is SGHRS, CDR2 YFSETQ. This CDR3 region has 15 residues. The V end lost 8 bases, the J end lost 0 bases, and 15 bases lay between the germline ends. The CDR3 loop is CASREDLPSGNTIYF. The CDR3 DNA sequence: TGCGCCAGTCGGGAGGATCTCCCCTCTGGAAACACCATATATTTT. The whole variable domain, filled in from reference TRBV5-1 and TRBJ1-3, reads KAGVTQTPRYLIKTRGQQVTLSCSPISGHRSVSWYQQTPGQGLQFLFEYFSETQRNKGNFPGRFSGRQFSNSRSEMNVSTLELGDSALYLCASREDLPSGNTIYFGEGSWLTVV.

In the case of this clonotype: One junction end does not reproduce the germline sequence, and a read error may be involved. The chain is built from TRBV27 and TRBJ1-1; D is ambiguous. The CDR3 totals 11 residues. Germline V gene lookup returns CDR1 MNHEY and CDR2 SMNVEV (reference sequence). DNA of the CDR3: TGTGCCAGCAGTCCCGACGCAGGCCCGATTTTT. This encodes CASSPDAGPIF.

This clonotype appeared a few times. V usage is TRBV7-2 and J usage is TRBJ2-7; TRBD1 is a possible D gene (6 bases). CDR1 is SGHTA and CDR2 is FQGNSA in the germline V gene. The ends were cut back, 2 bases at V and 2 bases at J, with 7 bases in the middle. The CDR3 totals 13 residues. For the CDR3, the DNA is TGTGCCAGCAGCTTAAAGGGGGCCTACGAGCAGTACTTC. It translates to CASSLKGAYEQYF.

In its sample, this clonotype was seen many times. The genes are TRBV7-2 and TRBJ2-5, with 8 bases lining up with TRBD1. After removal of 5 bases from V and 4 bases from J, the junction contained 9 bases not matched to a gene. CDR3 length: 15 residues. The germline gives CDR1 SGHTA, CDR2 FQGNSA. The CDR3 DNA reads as TGTGCCAGCAGCGCGACAGGGGCGTTGGGAGAGACCCAGTACTTC. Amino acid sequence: CASSATGALGETQYF.

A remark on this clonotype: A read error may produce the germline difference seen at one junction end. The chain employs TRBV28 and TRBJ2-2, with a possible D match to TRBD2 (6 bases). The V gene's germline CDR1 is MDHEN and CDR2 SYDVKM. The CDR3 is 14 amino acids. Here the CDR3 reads CASSLLAVTGELFF. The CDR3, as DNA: TGTGCCAGCAGCTTATTAGCGGTAACAGGGGAGCTGTTTTTT.

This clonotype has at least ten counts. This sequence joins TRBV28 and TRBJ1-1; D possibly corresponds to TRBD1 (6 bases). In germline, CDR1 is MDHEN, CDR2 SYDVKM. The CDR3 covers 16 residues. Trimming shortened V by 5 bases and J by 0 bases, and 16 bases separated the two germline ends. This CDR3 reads CASSPGGAALNTEAFF. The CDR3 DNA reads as TGTGCCAGCAGTCCCGGGGGGGCAGCTTTGAACACTGAAGCTTTCTTT.

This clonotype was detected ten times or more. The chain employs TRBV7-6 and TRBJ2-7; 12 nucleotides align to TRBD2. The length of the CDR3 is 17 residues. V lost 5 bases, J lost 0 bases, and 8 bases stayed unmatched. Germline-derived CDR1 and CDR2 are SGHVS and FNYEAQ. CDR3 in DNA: TGTGCCAGCAGCCCGACTAGCGGGAGATTAACCTCCTACGAGCAGTACTTC. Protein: CASSPTSGRLTSYEQYF.

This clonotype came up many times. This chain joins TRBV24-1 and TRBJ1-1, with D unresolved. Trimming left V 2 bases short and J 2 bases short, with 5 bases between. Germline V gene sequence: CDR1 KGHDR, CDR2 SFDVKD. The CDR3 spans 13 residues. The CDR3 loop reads CATSDSANTEAFF. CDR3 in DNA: TGTGCCACCAGTGATTCGGCCAACACTGAAGCTTTCTTT.

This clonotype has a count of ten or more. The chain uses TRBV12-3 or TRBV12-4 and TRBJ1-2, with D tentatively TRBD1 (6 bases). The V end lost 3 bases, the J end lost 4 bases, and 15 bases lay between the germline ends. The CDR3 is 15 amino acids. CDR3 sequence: CASSFTGNLIYGYTF. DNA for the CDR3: TGTGCCAGCAGTTTCACAGGGAATCTGATCTATGGCTACACCTTC.

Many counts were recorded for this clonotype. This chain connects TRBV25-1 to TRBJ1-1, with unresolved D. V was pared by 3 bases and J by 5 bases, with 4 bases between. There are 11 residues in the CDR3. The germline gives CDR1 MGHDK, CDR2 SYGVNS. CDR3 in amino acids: CASSESTEAFF. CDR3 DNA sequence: TGTGCCAGCAGTGAGAGTACTGAAGCTTTCTTT.

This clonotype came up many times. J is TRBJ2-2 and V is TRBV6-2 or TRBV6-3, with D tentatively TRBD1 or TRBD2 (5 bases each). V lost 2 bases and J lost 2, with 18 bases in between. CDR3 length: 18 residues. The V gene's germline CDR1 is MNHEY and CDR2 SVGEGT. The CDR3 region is CASSYNGLGTSNTGELFF. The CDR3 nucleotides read TGTGCCAGCAGTTACAATGGGTTGGGGACCTCCAACACCGGGGAGCTGTTTTTT.

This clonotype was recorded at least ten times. The CDR3 loop reads CASSESVVPYYEQYF. As DNA, the CDR3 is TGCGCCAGCAGTGAGTCGGTCGTTCCCTACTACGAGCAGTACTTC. This sequence joins TRBV10-1 and TRBJ2-7; unclear D gene. Per the germline V gene, CDR1 is WNHNN and CDR2 is SYGVQD (reference sequence). Trimming took 0 bases from V and 3 from J, leaving 12 bases between them. The length of the CDR3 is 15 residues.

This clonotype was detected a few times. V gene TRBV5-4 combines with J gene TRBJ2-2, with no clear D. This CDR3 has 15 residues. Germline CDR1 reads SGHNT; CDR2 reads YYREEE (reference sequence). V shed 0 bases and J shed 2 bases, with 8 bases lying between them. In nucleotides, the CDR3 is TGTGCCAGCAGCTTGGACGGCTTCAACACCGGGGAGCTGTTTTTT. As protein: CASSLDGFNTGELFF.

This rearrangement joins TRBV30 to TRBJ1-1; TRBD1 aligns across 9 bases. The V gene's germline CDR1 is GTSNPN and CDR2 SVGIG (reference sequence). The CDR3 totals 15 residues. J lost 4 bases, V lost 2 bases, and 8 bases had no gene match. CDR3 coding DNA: TGTGCCTGGAGTAAGCCAACAGGGGGCCGCACTGAAGCTTTCTTT. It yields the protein CAWSKPTGGRTEAFF. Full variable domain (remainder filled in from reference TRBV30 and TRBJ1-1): SQTIHQWPATLVQPVGSPLSLECTVEGTSNPNLYWYRQAAGRGLQLLFYSVGIGQISSEVPQNLSASRPQDRQFILSSKKLLLSDSGFYLCAWSKPTGGRTEAFFGQGTRLTVV.

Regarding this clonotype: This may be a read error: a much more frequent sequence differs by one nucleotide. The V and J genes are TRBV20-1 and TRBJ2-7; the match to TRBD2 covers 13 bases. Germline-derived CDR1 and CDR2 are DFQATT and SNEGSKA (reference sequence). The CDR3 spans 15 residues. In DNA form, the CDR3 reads TGCAGTGCCGGGACTAGCGGGAAAGGCTCCTACGAGCAGTGCTTC. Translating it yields CSAGTSGKGSYEQCF.

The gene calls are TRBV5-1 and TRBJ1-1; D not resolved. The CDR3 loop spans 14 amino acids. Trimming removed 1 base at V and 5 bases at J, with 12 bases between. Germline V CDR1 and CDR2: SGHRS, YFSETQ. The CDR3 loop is CASSLIRTGTEAFF. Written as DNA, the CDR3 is TGCGCCAGCAGCTTGATCAGGACGGGGACTGAAGCTTTCTTT.

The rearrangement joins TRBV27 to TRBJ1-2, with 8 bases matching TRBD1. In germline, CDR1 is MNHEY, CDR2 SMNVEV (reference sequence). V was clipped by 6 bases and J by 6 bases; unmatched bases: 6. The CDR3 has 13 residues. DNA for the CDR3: TGTGCCAGCAGCTCTCAGGGGGCGCATGGCTACACCTTC. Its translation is CASSSQGAHGYTF.

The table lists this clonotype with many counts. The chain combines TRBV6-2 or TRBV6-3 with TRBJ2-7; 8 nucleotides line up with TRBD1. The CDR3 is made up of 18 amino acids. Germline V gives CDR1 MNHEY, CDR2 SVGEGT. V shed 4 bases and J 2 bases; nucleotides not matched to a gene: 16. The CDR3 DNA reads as TGTGCCAGCAGTTTCCATCTCTCTCCGGGACAGGCAACCTACGAGCAGTACTTC. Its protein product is CASSFHLSPGQATYEQYF.

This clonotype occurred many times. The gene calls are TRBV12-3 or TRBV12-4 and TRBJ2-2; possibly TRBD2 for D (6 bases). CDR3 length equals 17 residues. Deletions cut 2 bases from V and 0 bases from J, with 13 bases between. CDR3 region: CASSLRGSGANTGELFF. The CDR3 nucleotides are TGTGCCAGCAGTTTACGGGGTAGCGGAGCGAACACCGGGGAGCTGTTTTTT.

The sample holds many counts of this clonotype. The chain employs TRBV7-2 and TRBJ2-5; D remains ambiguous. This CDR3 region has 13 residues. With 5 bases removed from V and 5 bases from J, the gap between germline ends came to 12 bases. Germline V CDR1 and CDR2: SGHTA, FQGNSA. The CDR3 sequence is CASSLLEVETQYF. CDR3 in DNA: TGTGCCAGCAGCCTCCTCGAAGTCGAGACCCAGTACTTC.

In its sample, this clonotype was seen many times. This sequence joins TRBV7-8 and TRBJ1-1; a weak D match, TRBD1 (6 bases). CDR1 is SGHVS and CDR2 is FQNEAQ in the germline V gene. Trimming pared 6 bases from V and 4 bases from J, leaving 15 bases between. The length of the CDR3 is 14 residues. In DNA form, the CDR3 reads TGTGCCAGCAGTAGGAGGGGGAGGGGCACTGAAGCTTTCTTT. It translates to CASSRRGRGTEAFF.

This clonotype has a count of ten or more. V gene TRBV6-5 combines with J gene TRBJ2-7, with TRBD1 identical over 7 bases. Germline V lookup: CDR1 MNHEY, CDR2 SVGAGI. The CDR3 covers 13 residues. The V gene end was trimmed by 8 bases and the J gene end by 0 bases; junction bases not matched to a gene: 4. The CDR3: CASQGTVSYEQYF. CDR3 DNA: TGTGCCAGCCAAGGGACAGTCTCCTACGAGCAGTACTTC.

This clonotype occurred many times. CDR3 loop: CASNPSGSGDEQYF. CDR3 nucleotide sequence: TGCGCCAGCAACCCCAGCGGGAGCGGCGACGAGCAGTACTTC. This sequence joins TRBV5-1 and TRBJ2-7; 8 nucleotides agree with TRBD2. Germline V gives CDR1 SGHRS, CDR2 YFSETQ. The CDR3 has 14 residues. With V trimmed by 6 bases and J by 5 bases, 10 bases remained unmatched.

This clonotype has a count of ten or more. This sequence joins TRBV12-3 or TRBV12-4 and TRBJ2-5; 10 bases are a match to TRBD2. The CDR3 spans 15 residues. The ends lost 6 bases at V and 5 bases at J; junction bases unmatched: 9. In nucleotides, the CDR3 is TGTGCCAGCAGATCTAGACTAGCGGGTATGGAGACCCAGTACTTC. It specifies CASRSRLAGMETQYF.

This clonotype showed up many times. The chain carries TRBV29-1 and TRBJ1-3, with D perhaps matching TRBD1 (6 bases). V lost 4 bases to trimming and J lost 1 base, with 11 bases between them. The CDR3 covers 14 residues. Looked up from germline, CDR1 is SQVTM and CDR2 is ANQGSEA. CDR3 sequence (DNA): TGCAGCGTTGCCGACAGGACATCTGGAAACACCATATATTTT. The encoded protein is CSVADRTSGNTIYF. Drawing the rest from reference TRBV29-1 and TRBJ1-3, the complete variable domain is SAVISQKPSRDICQRGTSLTIQCQVDSQVTMMFWYRQQPGQSLTLIATANQGSEATYESGFVIDKFPISRPNLTFSTLTVSNMSPEDSSIYLCSVADRTSGNTIYFGEGSWLTVV.

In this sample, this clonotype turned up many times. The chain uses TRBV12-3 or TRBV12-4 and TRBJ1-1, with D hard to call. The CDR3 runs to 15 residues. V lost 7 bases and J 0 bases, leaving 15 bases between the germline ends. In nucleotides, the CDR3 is TGTGCCAGCACCAAAGTTGCCAGTATGAACACTGAAGCTTTCTTT. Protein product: CASTKVASMNTEAFF.